The 8 T cell receptor beta chains listed next were all sequenced from one sample in a study of OX40 agonist ivuxolimab in advanced cancers. The method was immunoSEQ multiplex PCR; TCRdb's version includes in-frame clones alone and lacks a portion of them. Here the sample spans approximately 21,000 clones, 74% being singletons. The sequences come from CD4+ or CD8+ T cells sorted from blood, collected in a trial of the OX40 agonist ivuxolimab. These receptors were obtained from an adult with an advanced solid tumor such as melanoma, head and neck, liver or kidney cancer.

This clone was seen more than once but under ten times. In the same sample, other DNA sequences code for this CDR3. The chain recombines TRBV9 with TRBJ2-7; tentatively, D is TRBD1 (5 bases). The CDR3 is made up of 11 amino acids. Trimming shortened V by 3 bases and J by 5 bases, and 6 bases separated the two germline ends. Germline CDR1 is SGDLS and CDR2 is YYNGEE. CDR3 coding DNA: TGTGCCAGCAGCGAAGGGGACGAGCAGTACTTC. It specifies CASSEGDEQYF.

This clone was detected a few times. The V call is TRBV4-2, the J call TRBJ2-1; TRBD2 matches at 9 bases. The ends lost 0 bases at V and 9 bases at J; junction bases unmatched: 3. Per germline, CDR1 LGHNA and CDR2 YNFKEQ. The CDR3 has 14 amino acids. DNA for the CDR3: TGTGCCAGCAGCCAAGAGGGACTAGCTAGTGAGCAGTTCTTC. This encodes CASSQEGLASEQFF.

The V gene is TRBV18, the J gene TRBJ2-6; weak D call: TRBD2 (6 bases). The CDR3 sequence is 15 residues long. V was clipped by 3 bases and J by 0 bases, with 6 bases between them. Germline-derived CDR1 and CDR2 are KGHSH and LQKENI. The CDR3 sequence: CASSPGGSGANVLTF. In DNA form, the CDR3 reads TGTGCCAGCTCACCGGGAGGCTCTGGGGCCAACGTCCTGACTTTC.

Only a few counts were recorded for this clone. The chain has TRBV7-2 and TRBJ2-3; either TRBD1 or TRBD2 may fit D (5 bases each). With 5 bases removed from V and 3 bases from J, the gap between germline ends came to 15 bases. The CDR3 length is 15 residues. Germline-derived CDR1 and CDR2 are SGHTA and FQGNSA. CDR3 protein: CASSHDSGGTDTQYF. The CDR3 DNA is TGTGCCAGCAGCCACGACAGTGGCGGGACAGATACGCAGTATTTT.

J is TRBJ2-7 and V is TRBV28, with D unclear. The CDR3 consists of 15 residues. Germline-derived CDR1 and CDR2 are MDHEN and SYDVKM. V was cut by 2 bases and J by 2 bases, with 13 bases left in between. As DNA, the CDR3 is TGTGCCAGCAGTTTAGGAGCAGGTGCCACCTACGAGCAGTACTTC. As protein: CASSLGAGATYEQYF. The full variable domain, rest sourced from reference TRBV28 and TRBJ2-7, is DVKVTQSSRYLVKRTGEKVFLECVQDMDHENMFWYRQDPGLGLRLIYFSYDVKMKEKGDIPEGYSVSREKKERFSLILESASTNQTSMYLCASSLGAGATYEQYFGPGTRLTVT.

V is TRBV13 and J is TRBJ1-4; D gene ambiguous. Trimming shortened V by 7 bases and J by 0 bases, and 15 bases separated the two germline ends. Germline V gene sequence: CDR1 PRHDT, CDR2 FYEKMQ (reference sequence). This CDR3 contains 16 residues. For the CDR3, the DNA is TGTGCCAGCACCATAGGTGACGGTGCAACTAATGAAAAACTGTTTTTT. It codes for CASTIGDGATNEKLFF.

The sample holds one count of this clone. This chain links TRBV28 with TRBJ1-1; D unclear. The CDR3 extends over 13 amino acids. The germline V and J ends were trimmed by 5 bases and 0 bases, with 7 bases remaining between them. CDR1 and CDR2 from the germline V gene are MDHEN and SYDVKM. CDR3 bases: TGTGCCAGCAGTCTCACAGTGAACACTGAAGCTTTCTTT. Its protein is CASSLTVNTEAFF.

This chain connects TRBV4-2 to TRBJ1-2; 12 bases are shared with TRBD1. The trim removed 5 bases at V and 4 bases at J, leaving 11 bases unmatched. Looked up from germline, CDR1 is LGHNA and CDR2 is YNFKEQ. This CDR3 region has 17 residues. The CDR3 nucleotides are TGTGCCAGCAGCTGGGGACAGGGGGCCCCTAATCCCTATGGCTACACCTTC. It is translated as CASSWGQGAPNPYGYTF.